This T cell receptor beta chain was recorded in a study of T cells in Graves' hyperthyroidism and ophthalmopathy. V dropped 3 bases and J dropped 2; count of bases not matched to a gene: 6. The CDR3 covers 16 residues. TCR beta CDR3 regions were amplified from RNA transcripts. An initial round of RT-PCR targeting the TCR CDR3 relied on the HTBI primer set. One entry per CDR3 protein results from TCRdb running MiXCR on the multiplex PCR reads. The sample carries around 760,000 distinct CDR3 sequences, roughly 32% recorded once. This clonotype originated in a woman aged 40 to 50 with Graves' hyperthyroidism. The rearrangement joins TRBV12-3 or TRBV12-4 to TRBJ1-5; TRBD1 matches at 8 bases. Sample: blood. The CDR3 region is CASSFMTGAGNQPQHF. CDR3 coding DNA: TGTGCCAGCAGTTTTATGACAGGGGCAGGCAATCAGCCCCAGCATTTT.